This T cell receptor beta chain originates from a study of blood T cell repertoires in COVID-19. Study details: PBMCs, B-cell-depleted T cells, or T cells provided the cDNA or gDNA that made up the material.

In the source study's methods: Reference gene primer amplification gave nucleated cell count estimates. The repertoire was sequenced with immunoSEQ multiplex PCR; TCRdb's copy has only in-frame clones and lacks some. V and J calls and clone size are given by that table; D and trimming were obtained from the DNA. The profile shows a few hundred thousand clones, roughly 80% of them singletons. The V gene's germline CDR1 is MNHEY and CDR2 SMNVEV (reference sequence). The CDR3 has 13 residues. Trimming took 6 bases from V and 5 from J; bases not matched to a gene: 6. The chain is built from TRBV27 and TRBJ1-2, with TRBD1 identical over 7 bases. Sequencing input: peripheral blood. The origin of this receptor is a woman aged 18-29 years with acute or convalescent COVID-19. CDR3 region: CASRPPGQYGYTF. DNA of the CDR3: TGTGCCAGCAGGCCCCCGGGACAGTATGGCTACACCTTC.